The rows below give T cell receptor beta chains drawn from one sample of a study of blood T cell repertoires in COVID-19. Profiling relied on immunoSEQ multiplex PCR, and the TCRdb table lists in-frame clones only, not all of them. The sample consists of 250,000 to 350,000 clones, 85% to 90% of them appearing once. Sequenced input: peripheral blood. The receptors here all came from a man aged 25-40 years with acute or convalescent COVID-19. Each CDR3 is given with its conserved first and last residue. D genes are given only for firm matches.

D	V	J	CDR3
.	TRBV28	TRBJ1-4	CAGGGGVATNEKLFF
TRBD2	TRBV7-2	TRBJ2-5	CASREAGGRFGETQYF
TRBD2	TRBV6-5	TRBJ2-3	CASRTSGVDTQYF
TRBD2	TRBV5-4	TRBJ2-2	CASSSGLAGPNTNTGELFF
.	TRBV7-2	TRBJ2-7	CASSFNWFYEQYF
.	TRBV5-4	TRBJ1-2	CASSTPKTANYGYTF
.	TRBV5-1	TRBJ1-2	CASSLVSGDYGYTF
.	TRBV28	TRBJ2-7	CASMSPGLSYEQYF
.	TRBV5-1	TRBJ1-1	CASHRLGGGTEAFF
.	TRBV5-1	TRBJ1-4	CASSKGRSWISKNSDWLFF
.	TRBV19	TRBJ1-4	CASSLAEAIPSPNGYEKLFF
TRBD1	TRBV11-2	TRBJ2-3	CASSLASGGVDTQYF
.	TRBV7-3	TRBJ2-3	CASSFMGIADTQYF
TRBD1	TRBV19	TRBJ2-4	CASSRDRAKNIQYF
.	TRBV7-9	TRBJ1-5	CASSLGQNQPQHF
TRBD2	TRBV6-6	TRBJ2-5	CASSYGTSGETQYF
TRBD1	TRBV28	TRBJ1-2	CASIKTGNYGYTF
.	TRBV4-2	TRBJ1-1	CASSQDRDTEAFF
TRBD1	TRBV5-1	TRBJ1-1	CASSELTGVATEAFF
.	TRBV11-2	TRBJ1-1	CASSLTIQGGTEAFF
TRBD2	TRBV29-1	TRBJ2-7	CSAKGTGASGRVNEQYF
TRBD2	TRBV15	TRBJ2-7	CATSPGLAGEEQYF
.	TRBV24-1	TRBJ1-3	CATSDAGSGNTIYF